Listed below are T cell receptor beta chains from one sample, sequenced in a study of identical twins. One entry per CDR3 protein, called by TCRdb with MiXCR from the 5' RACE reads. The sample has roughly 200,000 distinct CDR3 sequences, around 15% seen once. The same sample was also used in a study of T cells expressing NK-cell markers.

What was sequenced was CD8+ T cells sorted from blood. These receptors originate from a woman under 30 in good health. The CDR3 runs from the conserved cysteine through the conserved F or W. Fields, in order: D gene, V gene, J gene, clone size, CDR3 protein, CDR3 DNA. A D gene is named only where the DNA matches it firmly. Rows may omit the clone size; those that give it use once, few, many or a size class.

NA	TRBV7-8	TRBJ2-3	NA	CASSLMLGSDDTQYF	TGTGCCAGCAGCTTAATGTTAGGTTCTGACGATACGCAGTATTTT
NA	TRBV6-1	TRBJ1-2	NA	CASSASSYRGYTF	TGTGCCAGCAGTGCCTCTTCCTATAGGGGCTACACCTTC
NA	TRBV15	TRBJ2-5	NA	CATSTGTGRETQYF	TGTGCCACCAGTACGGGGACGGGAAGGGAGACCCAGTACTTC
TRBD2	TRBV7-9	TRBJ2-7	NA	CASSRTSGSIWSEQYF	TGTGCCAGCAGCCGGACTAGCGGGAGTATTTGGAGCGAGCAGTACTTC
TRBD2	TRBV20-1	TRBJ2-7	few	CSARDRGSSGRMGTYEQYF	TGCAGTGCTAGAGATCGAGGGTCTAGCGGGAGAATGGGGACCTACGAGCAGTACTTC
TRBD2	TRBV10-2	TRBJ2-2	NA	CASSALLATNTGELCF	TGCGCCAGCAGTGCCCTACTAGCGACCAACACCGGGGAGCTGTGTTTT
TRBD2	TRBV4-1	TRBJ2-5	few	CASSLGLAKKAETQYF	TGCGCCAGCAGCCTCGGACTAGCCAAAAAGGCGGAGACCCAGTACTTC
NA	TRBV11-2	TRBJ2-5	NA	CASSLEFYRSDKETQYF	TGTGCCAGCAGCTTAGAATTCTACAGATCGGATAAAGAGACCCAGTACTTC
TRBD2	TRBV9	TRBJ2-1	NA	CASSVGRGAYNEQFF	TGTGCCAGCAGCGTAGGGCGGGGGGCCTACAATGAGCAGTTCTTC
NA	TRBV7-9	TRBJ2-2	few	CASSPTYTGELFF	TGTGCCAGCAGCCCGACCTACACCGGGGAGCTGTTTTTT
NA	TRBV5-5	TRBJ2-1	NA	CASSGNGQREQFF	TGTGCCAGCAGCGGGAATGGACAAAGAGAGCAGTTCTTC
TRBD2	TRBV10-2	TRBJ2-7	few	CASTWGGYYEQYF	TGCGCCAGCACCTGGGGGGGATACTACGAGCAGTACTTC
NA	TRBV6-2/TRBV6-3	TRBJ2-4	NA	CASSYSAGRMRNIQYF	TGTGCCAGCAGTTACTCGGCAGGGCGTATGCGGAACATTCAGTACTTC
NA	TRBV4-3	TRBJ1-1	NA	CASSPSKPQMNTEAFF	TGCGCCAGCAGCCCCTCCAAGCCTCAGATGAACACTGAAGCTTTCTTT
TRBD2	TRBV14	TRBJ2-2	NA	CASSQDGRRGSAGELFF	TGTGCCAGCAGCCAAGATGGTCGGCGGGGGTCCGCCGGGGAGCTGTTTTTT
TRBD1	TRBV20-1	TRBJ2-3	NA	CSARDLPRGGGDTQYF	TGCAGTGCTAGAGACCTTCCGCGAGGGGGCGGAGATACGCAGTATTTT
NA	TRBV12-3/TRBV12-4	TRBJ2-3	NA	CASTEGGATDTQYF	TGTGCCAGCACTGAAGGGGGGGCCACAGATACGCAGTATTTT
NA	TRBV12-3/TRBV12-4	TRBJ1-3	NA	CASSLVSSGNTIYF	TGTGCCAGCAGTTTGGTGAGCTCTGGAAACACCATATATTTT
NA	TRBV3-1	TRBJ2-5	NA	CASVRGGHQETQYF	TGTGCCAGCGTCCGAGGGGGTCACCAAGAGACCCAGTACTTC
TRBD1	TRBV11-1	TRBJ2-1	NA	CASSPAWNRDRVDDEQFF	TGTGCCAGCAGCCCTGCTTGGAACCGGGACAGGGTTGACGATGAGCAGTTCTTC
TRBD2	TRBV4-3	TRBJ2-5	NA	CASSQSGLAGPQETQYF	TGCGCCAGCAGCCAATCCGGACTAGCGGGACCCCAAGAGACCCAGTACTTC
TRBD2	TRBV20-1	TRBJ2-7	NA	CSARDEGLAGGLEQYF	TGCAGTGCTAGAGATGAGGGACTAGCGGGGGGGCTTGAGCAGTACTTC
NA	TRBV20-1	TRBJ2-7	NA	CSARDGGRTASFYEQYF	TGCAGTGCTAGAGATGGGGGCCGGACCGCGTCCTTTTACGAGCAGTACTTC
NA	TRBV11-3	TRBJ2-1	few	CASGSGGPYNEQFF	TGTGCCAGCGGTTCTGGGGGGCCTTACAATGAGCAGTTCTTC
NA	TRBV24-1	TRBJ1-1	many	CATKCPLGPVVGTEAFF	TGTGCCACCAAGTGTCCCTTGGGCCCGGTGGTTGGGACTGAAGCTTTCTTT
TRBD1	TRBV4-1	TRBJ2-7	NA	CASSQVMVRQGAYEQYF	TGCGCCAGCAGCCAAGTAATGGTGAGACAGGGGGCGTACGAGCAGTACTTC
TRBD2	TRBV13	TRBJ2-7	NA	CASSSKRESQYEQYF	TGTGCCAGCAGCAGCAAGCGGGAGAGCCAATACGAGCAGTACTTC
TRBD1	TRBV5-1	TRBJ2-2	NA	CASSSRTGTGELFF	TGCGCCAGCAGCTCACGGACAGGAACCGGGGAGCTGTTTTTT
NA	TRBV12-3/TRBV12-4	TRBJ1-2	few	CASSLTADYGYTF	TGTGCCAGCAGTTTGACGGCGGACTATGGCTACACCTTC
TRBD1	TRBV29-1	TRBJ2-1	few	CSVVTGSSYNEQFF	TGCAGCGTTGTGACAGGGAGCTCCTACAATGAGCAGTTCTTC
NA	TRBV21-1	TRBJ2-7	NA	CASKGPGRHYEQYF	TGTGCCAGCAAAGGTCCGGGGCGCCACTACGAGCAGTACTTC
TRBD1	TRBV20-1	TRBJ1-2	NA	CSARDKGRPPWDRRNYGYTF	TGCAGTGCTAGAGATAAGGGTCGACCTCCATGGGACAGACGGAACTATGGCTACACCTTC
TRBD1	TRBV29-1	TRBJ2-7	few	CSVTGTGANEQYF	TGCAGCGTCACCGGGACAGGGGCGAACGAGCAGTACTTC
NA	TRBV27	TRBJ1-1	NA	CASGVLMNTEAFF	TGTGCCAGCGGGGTCCTGATGAACACTGAAGCTTTCTTT
NA	TRBV7-2	TRBJ1-5	NA	CASSLFSGGNQPQHF	TGTGCCAGCAGCCTCTTTTCCGGGGGCAATCAGCCCCAGCATTTT
NA	TRBV4-3	TRBJ2-1	NA	CASSQDTLGFEQFF	TGCGCCAGCAGCCAAGATACCCTCGGCTTTGAGCAGTTCTTC
NA	TRBV6-2/TRBV6-3	TRBJ2-1	few	CASSYRELNEQFF	TGTGCCAGCAGCTACAGGGAATTGAATGAGCAGTTCTTC
NA	TRBV6-1	TRBJ2-2	few	CASPVAGELFF	TGTGCCAGCCCGGTGGCCGGGGAGCTGTTTTTT
NA	TRBV30	TRBJ1-1	NA	CAWEGDVTEAFF	TGTGCCTGGGAGGGGGATGTCACTGAAGCTTTCTTT
NA	TRBV14	TRBJ2-7	NA	CASSQVPGSSEQYF	TGTGCCAGCAGCCAAGTTCCGGGGTCTAGCGAGCAGTACTTC
NA	TRBV3-1	TRBJ2-1	few	CASSLPTNNEQFF	TGTGCCAGCAGCCTCCCGACTAACAATGAGCAGTTCTTC
TRBD2	TRBV5-1	TRBJ2-1	NA	CASSFSGSENEQFF	TGCGCCAGCAGCTTTAGCGGGAGTGAGAATGAGCAGTTCTTC
NA	TRBV12-3/TRBV12-4	TRBJ2-2	few	CASSFFVARHDTGELFF	TGTGCCAGCAGTTTTTTCGTGGCCCGGCACGACACCGGGGAGCTGTTTTTT
NA	TRBV6-2/TRBV6-3	TRBJ2-7	many	CASSYSGEQYF	TGTGCCAGCAGTTACTCAGGGGAGCAGTACTTC